The rows below give T cell receptor beta chains drawn from one sample of a study of blood T cell repertoires in COVID-19. Measured with immunoSEQ multiplex PCR; TCRdb has only the in-frame clones, and not every one. Counted here are fewer than 200,000 clones, approximately 88% occurring once; the ten biggest clones make up about 10%. Material: peripheral blood. The receptor source for this set is a woman aged 80 or over with active or convalescent COVID-19. Both conserved end residues are part of each CDR3. The D gene is left open where the match is weak. Size is stated for part of the rows, as once, few or many counts, or as a class when the clone is expanded.

D gene,J gene,clone size,V gene,CDR3 DNA,CDR3 protein
TRBD1,TRBJ2-2,.,TRBV24-1,TGTGCCACCAGTGATCGGCCGGGACAGGGAGAGGCCGGGGAGCTGTTTTTT,CATSDRPGQGEAGELFF
TRBD1,TRBJ2-3,.,TRBV6-6,TGTGCCAGCAGTGGACAGGCGTCTCCAGATACGCAGTATTTT,CASSGQASPDTQYF
.,TRBJ1-1,.,TRBV6-5,TGTGCCAGCAGTCCAGGGACTATGAACACTGAAGCTTTCTTT,CASSPGTMNTEAFF
.,TRBJ2-3,once,TRBV7-2,TGTGCCAGCAGCCTCCGCGGGGCAGATACGCAGTATTTT,CASSLRGADTQYF
.,TRBJ2-2,few,TRBV5-1,TGCGCCAGCAGCTTGTTCCGGGACACAAACACCGGGGAGCTGTTTTTT,CASSLFRDTNTGELFF
TRBD2,TRBJ2-7,once,TRBV19,TGTGCCAGTAGTATAGATTCTAGCGGGCACTACGAGCAGTACTTC,CASSIDSSGHYEQYF
.,TRBJ1-2,.,TRBV19,TGTGCCAGTATCAACAGCGGGGTTTCAAACTATGGCTACACCTTC,CASINSGVSNYGYTF
.,TRBJ1-5,.,TRBV10-3,TGTGCCATCAGTGAAGGAGGGATGGGCAATCAGCCCCAGCATTTT,CAISEGGMGNQPQHF
.,TRBJ1-2,.,TRBV5-5,TGTGCCAGCAGCTTGGATGGAGCGTATGGCTACACCTTC,CASSLDGAYGYTF
.,TRBJ1-2,once,TRBV7-8,TGTGCCAGCAGCTGGGGGCAGTTGGAGGGCTACACCTTC,CASSWGQLEGYTF
.,TRBJ1-2,.,TRBV12-3/TRBV12-4,TGTGCCAGCAGTGACAGAATTTATGGCTACACCTTC,CASSDRIYGYTF
.,TRBJ2-7,.,TRBV6-6,TGTGCCAGCAGTTCTACTAGTAAATACGAGCAGTACTTC,CASSSTSKYEQYF
.,TRBJ1-1,.,TRBV7-2,TGTGCCAGCAGACTCCTGGGGGGAGTCACTGAAGCTTTCTTT,CASRLLGGVTEAFF
.,TRBJ2-3,.,TRBV12-3/TRBV12-4,TGTGCCAGCAGTTTTGCGCCAGATACGCAGTATTTT,CASSFAPDTQYF
TRBD1,TRBJ2-6,.,TRBV5-1,TGCGCCAGCAGCCCTTTATGGGACAGGGTTTCGGCTGGGGCCAACGTCCTGACTTTC,CASSPLWDRVSAGANVLTF
TRBD2,TRBJ2-1,.,TRBV19,TGTGCCAGTAGTCCAAGCGGGACGAGCTCCTACAATGAGCAGTTCTTC,CASSPSGTSSYNEQFF